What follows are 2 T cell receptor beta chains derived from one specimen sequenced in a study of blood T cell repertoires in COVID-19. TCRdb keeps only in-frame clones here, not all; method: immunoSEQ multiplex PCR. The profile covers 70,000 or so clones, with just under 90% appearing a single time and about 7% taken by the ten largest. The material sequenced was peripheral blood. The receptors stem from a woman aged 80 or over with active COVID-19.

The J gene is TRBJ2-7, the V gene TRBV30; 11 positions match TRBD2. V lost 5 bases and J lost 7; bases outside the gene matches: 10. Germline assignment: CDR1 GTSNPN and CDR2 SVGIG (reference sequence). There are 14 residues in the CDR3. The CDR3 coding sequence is TGTGCCTGGGACTTACTAGCGGGGGACGGGGAGCAGTACTTC. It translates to CAWDLLAGDGEQYF.

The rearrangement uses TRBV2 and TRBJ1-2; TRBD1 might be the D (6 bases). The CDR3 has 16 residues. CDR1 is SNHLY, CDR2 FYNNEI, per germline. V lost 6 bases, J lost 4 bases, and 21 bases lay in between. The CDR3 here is CASSPWTADSGYGYTF. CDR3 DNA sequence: TGTGCCAGCAGCCCCTGGACAGCTGATTCCGGCTATGGCTACACCTTC. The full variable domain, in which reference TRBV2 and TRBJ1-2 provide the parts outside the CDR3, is EPEVTQTPSHQVTQMGQEVILRCVPISNHLYFYWYRQILGQKVEFLVSFYNNEISEKSEIFDDQFSVERPDGSNFTLKIRSTKLEDSAMYFCASSPWTADSGYGYTFGSGTRLTVV.